This T cell receptor beta chain was captured by sequencing in a study of neurological immune-mediated disorders. The CDR3 is 16 residues long. Looked up from germline, CDR1 is LNHNV and CDR2 is YYDKDF (reference sequence). Worth noting for this clonotype: One end of the junction varies from germline; a read error may be responsible.

TCRdb recomputed calls from the 5' RACE reads with MiXCR, one row per CDR3 protein. The repertoire holds about 43,000 distinct CDR3 sequences, with approximately 12% as singletons. The material sequenced was PBMCs. The chain is built from TRBV15 and TRBJ2-3; no clear D. This TCR came from a female donor in good health. The CDR3 bases are TGTGCCATCAGCAGAGACGGTGGGGTAGCCACAGATACGCAGTATTTT. It codes for CAISRDGGVATDTQYF.